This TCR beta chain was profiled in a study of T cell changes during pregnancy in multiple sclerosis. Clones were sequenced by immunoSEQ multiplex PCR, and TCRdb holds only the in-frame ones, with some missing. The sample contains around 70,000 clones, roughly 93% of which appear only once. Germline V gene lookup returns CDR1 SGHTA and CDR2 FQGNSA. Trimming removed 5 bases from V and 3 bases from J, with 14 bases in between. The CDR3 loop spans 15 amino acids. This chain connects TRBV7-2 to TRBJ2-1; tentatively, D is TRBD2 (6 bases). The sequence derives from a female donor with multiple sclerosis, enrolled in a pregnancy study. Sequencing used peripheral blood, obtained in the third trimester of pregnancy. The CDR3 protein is CASSPSGGFYNEQFF. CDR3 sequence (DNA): TGTGCCAGCAGCCCATCCGGAGGGTTCTACAATGAGCAGTTCTTC.